This TCR beta chain was profiled in a study of T cells in Graves' hyperthyroidism and ophthalmopathy. Trimming took off 3 bases at V and 4 bases at J, with 13 bases between the two ends. Germline V gene sequence: CDR1 LGHNA, CDR2 YNFKEQ. The CDR3 contains 14 residues. RNA transcripts yielded amplified TCR beta CDR3 regions. With the HTBI primer set, the TCR CDR3 went through a first round of RT-PCR. TCRdb re-analysed the multiplex PCR reads in MiXCR, keeping a single row per CDR3 protein. The data show about 560,000 distinct CDR3 sequences, 12% to 15% seen once. This clonotype was counted once. This TCR derives from a woman between 40 and 55 years old with Graves' hyperthyroidism. The specimen sequenced was blood. The chain links TRBV4-2 to TRBJ2-7; D is tentatively TRBD1 or TRBD2 (5 bases each). Here the CDR3 DNA reads TGTGCCAGCAGCCATCAGACGGGGACGTACGAGCAGTACTTC. Its translation: CASSHQTGTYEQYF.